This TCR beta chain was recorded in a study of T cell responses to AZD1222 COVID-19 vaccine (dated by TCRdb to the early 2020s). About the investigation overall: AZD1222 recipients whose second dose came at about 4 weeks and those whose second dose came at about 12 weeks were combined into one group, since spike-specific TCR depth and breadth did not differ between the two schedules. Trial participants were enrolled by age into subgroups of 18-55, 56-69 and 70-plus years, and 148, 28 and 57 TCR-sequenced participants, respectively, were included in these subgroups. TCR sequencing was performed for 233 trial participants, of whom about 200 were given two doses of AZD1222 and around 25 were given two doses of MenACWY control vaccine.

Turning to this clone: It lacks a known antigen. One base away there is no much larger clone; base qualities are not given.

The CDR3 regions of human TCRbeta chains were analyzed by immunosequencing. The study's processing was this. Repertoire TCRs were matched against a reference library of SARS-CoV-2-specific TCRs generated with the MIRA antigen-specificity platform. Breadth meant the fraction of unique TCRs that were SARS-CoV-2-associated, whereas depth meant the fraction of total T cells that were SARS-CoV-2-associated. Using the MIRA data, each spike-specific TCR was mapped to the spike region that the TCR reacts to and placed in a CD4 or CD8 class. Log10-transformed breadth and depth values were compared by one-way ANOVA with Sidak's multiple comparisons tests. The immuneACCESS repertoire file appears here via TCRdb, limited to in-frame rearrangements. These files lack a portion of the clones; in checked studies, under half of the deficit traces to unresolved V genes, and the cause of the others is not known. From that table come the V and J calls and clone size; the DNA was used to work out D and trimming. Counted in this sample were some 94,000 clones; 70% to 90% of them appeared once. The ten biggest clones cover 2.9% of the sample.

The sample's time point label is to be understood as: baseline before first vaccination. Vaccinee samples were obtained from the UK trials COV001 and COV002, which included a single-blind randomized controlled phase 2/3 trial of AZD1222 (ChAdOx1 nCoV-19) in healthy adults. For TCRbeta chain sequencing, PBMC samples from trial participants were taken at day 0 and at day 28 after the second dose. The investigation overall reported the following: The vaccine-associated CD4 TCRs covered the entire spike protein, and the dominant responses fell in regions 160-218 and 743-854. Most participants were white British and females outnumbered males, and the authors suggested that clonal diversity may have been underestimated. Reportedly, almost half of the unique spike-specific TCRs recognized epitopes lying outside the regions that are mutated in the B.1.351 and B.1.1.7 variants. In the small 56-69-year group, the increase in depth fell short of significance, most likely because of low power. A significant rise in spike-specific TCR breadth and depth was observed after two AZD1222 doses relative to day 0 and relative to MenACWY recipients. Because no day 14 peak-response samples were available, the repertoires could be characterized only after the peak T cell response. Conclusions about previously exposed vaccinees were limited because only a handful of AZD1222 recipients were SARS-CoV-2 seropositive at baseline.

Spanning cysteine to phenylalanine, the CDR3 consists of 14 amino acids. The kept DNA is CDR3 alone, 42 bases in frame from the first base. Looking up the germline V gene (reference sequence) yields CDR1 LNHDA and CDR2 SQIVND. Cut back by 8 bases and 7 bases, the V and J ends lie 15 bases apart. Sequencing was performed on peripheral blood, taken on day 0 of AZD1222 vaccination. Recombination joined TRBV19 with TRBJ1-6, and possibly TRBD1, on 6 matching bases. The receptor was isolated from an adult in good health. The sequenced DNA is TGTGCCAGTCTAGCCAGGGGTACGAATTCACCCCTCCACTTT. Protein translation: CASLARGTNSPLHF.